This T cell receptor (beta chain) was obtained from a study of identical twins (dated by TCRdb to about 2016). For the study in its entirety: The study deep-sequenced TCR alpha and beta repertoires from monozygotic twins, unrelated adults of various ages and cord blood to test whether fetal clonotypes persist. To rule out contamination, replicate twin experiments were performed at different times with different library preparation protocols. Beyond this particular receptor, the publication reports: Invariant T cells such as MAIT and iNKT could partly confound zero-insertion analyses, although diverse VJ usage argued against such confounding for most clonotypes. In beta out-of-frame sequences, excess twin sharing was weaker, because having fewer shared sequences lowered the signal-to-noise ratio. Compared with coincidental sharing between unrelated individuals, out-of-frame TCR alpha sequences shared between twins had an excess of sequences with low generation probability. Abundant cord blood beta clonotypes carried fewer insertions; young adult naive repertoires showed a weaker similar trend, while memory repertoires showed none. Because the same donors could not be followed over many years, the conclusions relied on cross-sectional statistical analysis. Out-of-frame TCR alpha sharing in monozygotic twins was systematically underestimated by recombination models, whereas sharing between unrelated individuals was in agreement with the recombination models.

Only healthy Caucasian donors were included. The twin cohort comprised three pairs of female monozygotic twins, all aged roughly 18 to 30 years. Miltenyi CD45RO+ enrichment and human naive T-cell isolation kits were used to isolate memory (CD45RO+) and naive T cells from PBMC. This clonotype was seen ten or more times. Its antigen remains unidentified. Base qualities are missing; no much larger clone stands one base away. Receptor amplification or capture employed 5' RACE. This sample was sequenced with an Illumina HiSeq 2000. Template switching added a universal primer binding site, and the final cDNA carried a unique molecular identifier that allowed TCR cDNA molecules to be counted accurately. Specific primers in the conserved constant-segment region were used to synthesize first-strand cDNA for the TCR alpha and beta chains. To control for contamination, every cDNA library carried two barcodes: a SMART-Mk sample barcode plus Illumina barcodes. TruSeq adapter sequences along with Illumina sample barcodes were introduced in two successive PCR steps. TCR alpha and beta cDNA libraries were sequenced on the Illumina HiSeq platform with custom primers. Processing in the source paper ran as follows. MiGEC was used to process raw reads and extract unique molecular identifiers, and MiXCR was used to find CDR3 positions. For each individual, recombination models were inferred using an EM algorithm with the repgenHMM and IGoR tools. The tcR package in R was used for shared clonotype analysis, with sharing normalized by the product of cloneset sizes. To study raw recombination without the effects of thymic and clonal selection, out-of-frame nonproductive sequences were analyzed. TCRdb took the public reads, trimmed them with fastp at Q25, ran MiXCR for clone calling and kept in-frame beta chains. CDR3 protein sequences are deduplicated, and each keeps its most common genes and DNA. The V and J calls were determined by TCRdb, not by the authors. For this sample there are around 280,000 distinct CDR3 sequences; approximately 8% appear just once. The ten top clones hold around 2.1% of the sample.

The same sample was also studied in work on yellow fever vaccine responses in identical twins. The second study's authors report: According to the authors, the vaccine-induced T cell response in identical twins seemed to be partly convergent and partly specific to each individual. In the study, vaccine-responding T cell clones were precisely tracked in identical twins.

This TCR was recovered from a woman in her late teens or twenties in good health. The specimen sequenced was memory (CD45RO+) T cells sorted from blood. The cell subset or site label for this specimen denotes: CD45RO+ enriched T cells.

The CDR3 here reads CASSYSLNVQAAEAFF. The DNA sequence is given as TGTGCCAGCAGTTACTCATTGAATGTGCAGGCGGCTGAAGCTTTCTTT. Recombination connected TRBV6-5 to TRBJ1-1; there is no confident call for the D gene. Its CDR3 holds 16 amino acids, cysteine through phenylalanine. Only CDR3 DNA remains: 48 bases, in frame from the first base. CDR1 and CDR2 (MNHEY, SVGAGI) derive from the germline V gene. The germline ends are 17 bases apart after V is trimmed by 0 bases and J by 6 bases.